Following are 11 T cell receptor beta chains from one sample sequenced in a study of blood T cell repertoires in COVID-19. TCRdb keeps only in-frame clones here, not all; method: immunoSEQ multiplex PCR. The data contain tens of thousands of clones, 70% to 75% of them singletons. The sequencing sample was made of peripheral blood. The receptors shown here come from a woman aged 65 to 85 with acute or convalescent COVID-19.

This clone turned up a few times. This chain links TRBV11-2 with TRBJ1-5, with a weak D call TRBD1 (6 bases). The ends were cut back, 0 bases at V and 6 bases at J, with 12 bases in the middle. The CDR3 consists of 15 residues. Germline V gene lookup returns CDR1 SGHAT and CDR2 FQNNGV. CDR3 sequence reads: CASSLDTRGSQPQHF. CDR3 DNA sequence: TGTGCCAGCAGCTTAGATACCAGGGGATCTCAGCCCCAGCATTTT.

This clone has only one observation. CDR3 in amino acids: CASWTGGAGYGYTF. CDR3 nucleotides: TGTGCCAGTTGGACAGGGGGCGCGGGCTATGGCTACACCTTC. This chain connects TRBV28 to TRBJ1-2; 11 nucleotides align to TRBD1. Per germline, CDR1 MDHEN and CDR2 SYDVKM. V gave up 9 bases and J gave up 4 bases; unmatched junction bases: 7. The CDR3 covers 14 residues.

At least ten counts were recorded for this clone. The chain combines TRBV30 with TRBJ1-6, with D perhaps TRBD1 (5 bases). Germline V lookup: CDR1 GTSNPN, CDR2 SVGIG (reference sequence). The V and J ends lost 1 base and 0 bases respectively, with 19 bases between them. The length of the CDR3 is 19 residues. The CDR3 region has the DNA TGTGCCTGGAGTGAAGACAGTGCCTTTTCTAGCTCCTATAATTCACCCCTCCACTTT. Residues: CAWSEDSAFSSSYNSPLHF.

With respect to this clone: Sequence at one end of the junction differs from germline and may be a read error. The V gene is TRBV7-8, the J gene TRBJ1-4; D might be TRBD1 (6 bases). This CDR3 has 17 amino acids. Germline V gives CDR1 SGHVS, CDR2 FQNEAQ. The CDR3 bases are TGTGCCAGCAGCCTAGCGGGGGGGCGCGGAGCTAATGAAAAACTGTTTTTT. Its protein is CASSLAGGRGANEKLFF.

The chain links TRBV5-1 to TRBJ2-1, with a tentative D call TRBD1 (6 bases). This CDR3 has 17 amino acids. Germline V gene lookup returns CDR1 SGHRS and CDR2 YFSETQ. V lost 0 bases to trimming and J lost 6 bases, with 19 bases between them. CDR3 bases: TGCGCCAGCAGCTTGGCCGTTAGTCCAACAGGGTTCAATGAGCAGTTCTTC. Residues: CASSLAVSPTGFNEQFF.

This rearrangement joins TRBV5-1 to TRBJ2-1, with TRBD2 identical over 8 bases. CDR1 SGHRS and CDR2 YFSETQ come from the germline V gene. This CDR3 has 16 amino acids. V dropped 1 base and J dropped 0; count of bases not matched to a gene: 3. CDR3 loop: CASSLSSGSSYNEQFF. The CDR3 DNA reads as TGCGCCAGCAGCTTGTCAAGCGGGAGCTCCTACAATGAGCAGTTCTTC.

V and J are TRBV2 and TRBJ1-5, with 9 bases fitting TRBD1. This CDR3 has 15 residues. Germline trimming cut 6 bases from V and 2 bases from J; bases unmatched to any gene: 5. CDR1 is SNHLY, CDR2 FYNNEI, per germline. The CDR3 nucleotides are TGTGCCAGCAGGGAGGACAGGGGCGGCAATCAGCCCCAGCATTTT. It codes for CASREDRGGNQPQHF. The complete variable domain, with remaining parts taken from reference TRBV2 and TRBJ1-5, reads EPEVTQTPSHQVTQMGQEVILRCVPISNHLYFYWYRQILGQKVEFLVSFYNNEISEKSEIFDDQFSVERPDGSNFTLKIRSTKLEDSAMYFCASREDRGGNQPQHFGDGTRLSIL.

The chain couples TRBV3-1 (or the pseudogene TRBV3-2) to TRBJ1-6, with D unresolved. V was cut by 4 bases and J by 0 bases, with 10 bases left in between. Germline CDR1 LGHDT, CDR2 YNNKEL (reference sequence). This CDR3 is 16 amino acids long. The CDR3 region is CASSPLGSSYNSPLHF. CDR3 nucleotides: TGTGCCAGCAGCCCATTGGGGAGCTCCTATAATTCACCCCTCCACTTT.

The chain combines TRBV6-5 with TRBJ1-4; possibly TRBD1 for D (6 bases). CDR3 length: 13 amino acids. V lost 5 bases, J lost 9 bases, and 13 bases lay in between. Germline V gene lookup returns CDR1 MNHEY and CDR2 SVGAGI. The CDR3 nucleotides are TGTGCCAGCAGTCCCGGGACACTAAAAAAACTGTTTTTT. It yields the protein CASSPGTLKKLFF.

V gene TRBV15 combines with J gene TRBJ1-4; 10 positions match TRBD1. After removal of 1 base from V and 6 bases from J, the junction contained 11 bases not matched to a gene. CDR3 length equals 18 residues. CDR1 is LNHNV, CDR2 YYDKDF, per germline (reference sequence). CDR3 in amino acids: CATSRGGGQGNGDEKLFF. CDR3 bases: TGTGCCACCAGCAGAGGAGGGGGACAGGGGAACGGAGATGAAAAACTGTTTTTT. The whole variable domain, filled in from reference TRBV15 and TRBJ1-4, reads DAMVIQNPRYQVTQFGKPVTLSCSQTLNHNVMYWYQQKSSQAPKLLFHYYDKDFNNEADTPDNFQSRRPNTSFCFLDIRSPGLGDTAMYLCATSRGGGQGNGDEKLFFGSGTQLSVL.

The V and J genes are TRBV5-1 and TRBJ2-5; 7 bases match TRBD2. Looked up from germline, CDR1 is SGHRS and CDR2 is YFSETQ. Trimming at V came to 4 bases and at J to 5 bases, leaving 5 bases not matched to a gene. The CDR3 covers 13 residues. The CDR3 DNA follows: TGCGCCAGCAGCGACGGGGGGTGGGAGACCCAGTACTTC. The encoded protein is CASSDGGWETQYF.